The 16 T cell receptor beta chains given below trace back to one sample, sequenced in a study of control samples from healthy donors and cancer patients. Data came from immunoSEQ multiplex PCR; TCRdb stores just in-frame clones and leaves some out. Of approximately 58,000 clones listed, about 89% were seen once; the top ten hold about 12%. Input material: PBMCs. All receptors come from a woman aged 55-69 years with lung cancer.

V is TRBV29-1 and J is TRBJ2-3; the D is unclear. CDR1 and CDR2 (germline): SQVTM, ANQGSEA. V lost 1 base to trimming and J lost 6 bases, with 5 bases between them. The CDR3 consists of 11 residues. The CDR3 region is CSVEVRDTQYF. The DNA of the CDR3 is TGCAGCGTTGAAGTGAGGGATACGCAGTATTTT.

The CDR3 sequence is CASTSGGLGDEKLFF. As DNA, the CDR3 is TGTGCCAGCACCTCGGGGGGGCTGGGGGATGAAAAACTGTTTTTT. V usage is TRBV6-5 and J usage is TRBJ1-4; maybe TRBD1 (6 bases). The CDR3 is 15 amino acids. Germline V gene lookup returns CDR1 MNHEY and CDR2 SVGAGI. Trimming took off 7 bases at V and 6 bases at J, with 18 bases between the two ends.

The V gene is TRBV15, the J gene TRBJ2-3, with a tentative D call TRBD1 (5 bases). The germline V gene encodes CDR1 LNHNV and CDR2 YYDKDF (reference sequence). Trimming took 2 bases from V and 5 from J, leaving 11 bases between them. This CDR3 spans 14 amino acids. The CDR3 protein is CATSRRGMQDTQYF. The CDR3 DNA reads TGTGCCACCAGCAGAAGGGGAATGCAAGATACGCAGTATTTT.

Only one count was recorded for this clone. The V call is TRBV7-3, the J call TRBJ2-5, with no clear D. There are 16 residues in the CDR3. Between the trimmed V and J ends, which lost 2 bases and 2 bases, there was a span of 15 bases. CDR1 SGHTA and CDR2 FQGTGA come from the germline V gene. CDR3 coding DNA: TGTGCCAGCAGCTTACTTGGAACGGCCCTTCAAGAGACCCAGTACTTC. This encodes CASSLLGTALQETQYF.

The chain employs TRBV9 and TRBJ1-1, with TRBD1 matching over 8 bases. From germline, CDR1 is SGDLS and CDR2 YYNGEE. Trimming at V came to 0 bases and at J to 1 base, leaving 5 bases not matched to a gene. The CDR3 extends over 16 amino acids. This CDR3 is CASSVVGQGWNTEAFF. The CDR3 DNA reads TGTGCCAGCAGCGTAGTTGGACAGGGTTGGAACACTGAAGCTTTCTTT.

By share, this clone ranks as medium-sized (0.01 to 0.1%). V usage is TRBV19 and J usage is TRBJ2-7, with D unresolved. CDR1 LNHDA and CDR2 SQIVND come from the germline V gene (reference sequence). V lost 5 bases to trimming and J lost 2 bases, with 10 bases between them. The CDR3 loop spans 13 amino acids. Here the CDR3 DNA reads TGTGCCAGTAGTCTCGGAAGACCCTACGAGCAGTACTTC. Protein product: CASSLGRPYEQYF. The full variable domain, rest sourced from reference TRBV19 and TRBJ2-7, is DGGITQSPKYLFRKEGQNVTLSCEQNLNHDAMYWYRQDPGQGLRLIYYSQIVNDFQKGDIAEGYSVSREKKESFPLTVTSAQKNPTAFYLCASSLGRPYEQYFGPGTRLTVT.

The CDR3 DNA reads TGCGCCAGCAGCTTGGGGGCCGGTACAAATGAAAAACTGTTTTTT. Residues: CASSLGAGTNEKLFF. The chain recombines TRBV5-1 with TRBJ1-4; D is undetermined. V was trimmed by 0 bases and J by 5 bases, leaving 11 bases between them. The CDR3 contains 15 residues. Germline CDR1 reads SGHRS; CDR2 reads YFSETQ.

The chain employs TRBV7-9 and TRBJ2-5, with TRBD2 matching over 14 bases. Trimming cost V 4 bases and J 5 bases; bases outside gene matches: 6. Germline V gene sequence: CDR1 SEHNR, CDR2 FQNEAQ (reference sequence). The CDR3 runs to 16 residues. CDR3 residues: CASSSGTSGSGETQYF. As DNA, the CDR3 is TGTGCCAGCAGCTCAGGGACTAGCGGGAGCGGGGAGACCCAGTACTTC.

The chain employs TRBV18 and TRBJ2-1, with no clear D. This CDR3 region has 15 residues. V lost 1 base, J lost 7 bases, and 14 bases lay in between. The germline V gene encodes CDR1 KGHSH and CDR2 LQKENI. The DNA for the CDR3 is TGTGCCAGCTCACCACTCGAGGATTTCGCGAATGAGCAGTTCTTC. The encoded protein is CASSPLEDFANEQFF. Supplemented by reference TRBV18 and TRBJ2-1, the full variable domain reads NAGVMQNPRHLVRRRGQEARLRCSPMKGHSHVYWYRQLPEEGLKFMVYLQKENIIDESGMPKERFSAEFPKEGPSILRIQQVVRGDSAAYFCASSPLEDFANEQFFGPGTRLTVL.

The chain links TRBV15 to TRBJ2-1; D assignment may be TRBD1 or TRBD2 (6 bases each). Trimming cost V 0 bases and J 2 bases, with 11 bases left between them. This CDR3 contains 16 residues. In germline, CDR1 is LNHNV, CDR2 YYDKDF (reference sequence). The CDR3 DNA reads TGTGCCACCAGCAGAGATCAAGGGGGGCCCTACAATGAGCAGTTCTTC. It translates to CATSRDQGGPYNEQFF.

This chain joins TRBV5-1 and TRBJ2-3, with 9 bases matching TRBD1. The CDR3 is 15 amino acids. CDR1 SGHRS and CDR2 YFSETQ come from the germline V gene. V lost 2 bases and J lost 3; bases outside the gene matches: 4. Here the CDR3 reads CASSFGQGTTDTQYF. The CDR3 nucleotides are TGCGCCAGCAGCTTTGGACAGGGGACGACAGATACGCAGTATTTT.

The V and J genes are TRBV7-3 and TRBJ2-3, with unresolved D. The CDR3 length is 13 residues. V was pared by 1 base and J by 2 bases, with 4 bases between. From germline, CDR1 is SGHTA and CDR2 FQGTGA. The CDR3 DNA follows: TGTGCCAGCAGCTTAAAACACACAGATACGCAGTATTTT. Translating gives CASSLKHTDTQYF.

CDR3 residues: CASSENTGELFF. The CDR3 DNA follows: TGCGCCAGCAGCGAGAACACCGGGGAGCTGTTTTTT. This chain links TRBV5-1 with TRBJ2-2, with D unclear. This CDR3 has 12 residues. Per germline, CDR1 SGHRS and CDR2 YFSETQ. Trimming cost V 4 bases and J 1 base, with 2 bases left between them. The full variable domain, its missing parts supplied by reference TRBV5-1 and TRBJ2-2, is KAGVTQTPRYLIKTRGQQVTLSCSPISGHRSVSWYQQTPGQGLQFLFEYFSETQRNKGNFPGRFSGRQFSNSRSEMNVSTLELGDSALYLCASSENTGELFFGEGSRLTVL.

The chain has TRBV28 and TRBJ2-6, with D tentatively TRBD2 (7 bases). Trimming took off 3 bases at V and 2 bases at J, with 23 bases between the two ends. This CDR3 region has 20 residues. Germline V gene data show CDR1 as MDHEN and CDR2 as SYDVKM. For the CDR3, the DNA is TGTGCCAGCAGTTTGCTTCTTTCTCCAAGGGGGGGCGCTGGGGCCAACGTCCTGACTTTC. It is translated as CASSLLLSPRGGAGANVLTF.

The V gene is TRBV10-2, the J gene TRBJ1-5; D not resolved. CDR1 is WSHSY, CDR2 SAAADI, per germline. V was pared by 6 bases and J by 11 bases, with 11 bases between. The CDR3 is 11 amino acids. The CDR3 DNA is TGCGCCAGCAGCGCCAATCGGGCCCAGCATTTT. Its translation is CASSANRAQHF.

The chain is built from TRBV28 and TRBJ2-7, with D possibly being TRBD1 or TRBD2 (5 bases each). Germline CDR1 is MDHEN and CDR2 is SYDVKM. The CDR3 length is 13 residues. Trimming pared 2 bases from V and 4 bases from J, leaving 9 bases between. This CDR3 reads CASSLGGMYEQYF. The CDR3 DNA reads TGTGCCAGCAGTTTAGGGGGTATGTACGAGCAGTACTTC.